This TCR beta chain was captured in a study of blood T cell repertoires in COVID-19. Study in general: Sites in the United States, Italy and Spain provided acute and convalescent COVID-19 samples.

Methods used by the authors: Amplifying reference gene primers gave estimates of nucleated cell counts. Profiling relied on immunoSEQ multiplex PCR, and the TCRdb table lists in-frame clones only, not all of them. V and J calls and clone size come straight from that table; D and trimming were deduced from the DNA. This table holds about 170,000 clones, about four fifths found once. The sequenced material came from peripheral blood. This sequence originates from a woman aged 70-85 years who had recovered from COVID-19.

DNA for the CDR3: TGTGCCAGCAGCGTAGCCGCGGTCGGGGACACTGAAGCTTTCTTT. Translation gives CASSVAAVGDTEAFF. This chain links TRBV9 with TRBJ1-1, with unresolved D. The CDR3 is made up of 15 amino acids. With 0 bases removed from V and 3 bases from J, the gap between germline ends came to 12 bases. Germline V gives CDR1 SGDLS, CDR2 YYNGEE.